Here is one T cell receptor beta chain with its context. Its binding antigen is unknown. Per-nucleotide qualities are absent, and no much larger clonotype sits a single base away. Sorted T cell subsets were CFSE-labeled and co-cultured for 4 to 5 days with allogeneic regulatory or mature dendritic cells at a 1:10 DC:T ratio. FACS was used to sort CD4+ or CD8+ cells into naive T cells (CD45RA+) and memory T cells (CD45RO+). The T cells used for TCR sequencing were obtained from two healthy control subjects. The Qiagen DNeasy Blood & Tissue Kit was used for extraction of genomic DNA. TCRbeta CDR3 regions were amplified by multiplexed two-step PCR using Vbeta-specific forward primers and Jbeta-specific reverse primers. Through the immunoSEQ service, the TCRbeta libraries were run on an Illumina instrument for sequencing. Under the source paper's analysis protocol: IMGT annotation was used to assign V, D and J genes, and synthetic CDR3 analogues were used to correct counts for multiplex PCR bias. The immunoSEQ Analyzer calculated repertoire clonality as one minus the normalized Shannon entropy. Fisher's exact test with Benjamini-Hochberg false discovery rate control was used to define clonal expansion, with two-tailed P<0.01. What TCRdb holds here is the immuneACCESS table cut down to in-frame rearrangements. Part of the clones is not present; checked against another copy, under half of the missing clones reflect an unresolved V gene, and the others are unexplained. From that table come the V and J calls and clone size; the DNA was used to work out D and trimming. The sample yields 9,500 to 15,000 clones; roughly 69% were counted once. Together, the top ten hold over 0.55% of the sample.

Taken from cysteine to phenylalanine, the CDR3 has 18 residues. Here the CDR3 DNA is all that survives: 54 bases in frame from base 1. The germline ends are 21 bases apart after V is trimmed by 1 base and J by 3 bases. The CDR1 and CDR2 encoded by the germline V gene (reference sequence) are LNHDA and SQIVND. This sample is drawn from a study of regulatory dendritic cells for organ transplantation (dated 2017 in TCRdb). Background for the entire study: To make regulatory dendritic cells, monocytes were cultured with vitamin D3 on days 0 and 4, plus IL-10 on day 4. On day 6, LPS was added to the DC cultures to test how the DCs responded to a strong maturation-inducing agent. TCRbeta repertoires were sequenced from sorted naive and memory CD4+ and CD8+ T cells before and after allostimulation with regulatory or mature dendritic cells.

On the study overall, not on this receptor specifically: Of the resting subsets, memory CD8+ T cells had the largest number of alloreactive TCR clonotypes. In both subjects, allostimulation led to expansion of memory CD8+ clones, though the expansion induced by regulatory dendritic cells appeared to be more limited than that induced by mature dendritic cells. The repertoires of naive CD4+ and CD8+ T cells were highly diverse, while memory cell repertoires were less diverse, with memory CD8+ cells being the most oligoclonal. Sequencing was done in only a couple of subjects, and the authors reported considerable heterogeneity between individuals in the alloreactive memory CD8+ T cell pool.

The chain joins TRBV19 to TRBJ1-1; the best D guess is TRBD1, with 5 bases matching. This TCR derives from a human donor in good health. Specimen: naive CD4+ T cells from blood cultured with regulatory dendritic cells. This specimen's cell subset or site label, interpreted: CD45RA+ naive T cells. The CDR3 reads CASSIGIGQGVTDTEAFF. Read as DNA, the sequence is TGTGCCAGTAGTATAGGCATAGGTCAGGGCGTTACGGACACTGAAGCTTTCTTT.